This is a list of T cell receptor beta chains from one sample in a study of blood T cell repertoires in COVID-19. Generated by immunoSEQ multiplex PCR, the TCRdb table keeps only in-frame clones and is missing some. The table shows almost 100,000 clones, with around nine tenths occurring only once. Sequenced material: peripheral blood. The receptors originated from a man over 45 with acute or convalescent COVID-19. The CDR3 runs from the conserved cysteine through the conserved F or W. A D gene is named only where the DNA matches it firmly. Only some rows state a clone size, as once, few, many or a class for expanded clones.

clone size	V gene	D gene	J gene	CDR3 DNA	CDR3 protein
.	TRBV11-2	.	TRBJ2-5	TGTGCCAGCAGCCTGCGACAGAATAGTCAGGAGACCCAGTACTTC	CASSLRQNSQETQYF
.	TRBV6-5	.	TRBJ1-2	TGTGCCAGCCGACAGGACAGTTCCTATGGCTACACCTTC	CASRQDSSYGYTF
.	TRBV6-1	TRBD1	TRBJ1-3	TGTGCCAGCAGTGAAGCTTGGACAGGGGCTGGAAACACCATATATTTT	CASSEAWTGAGNTIYF
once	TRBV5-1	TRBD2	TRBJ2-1	TGCGCCAGCAGCAAAGGGACTAGCGTCTATGAGCAGTTCTTC	CASSKGTSVYEQFF
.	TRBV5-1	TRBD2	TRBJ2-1	TGCGCCAGCAGCGGAAGCGGGAGTAATCTCAATGAGCAGTTCTTC	CASSGSGSNLNEQFF
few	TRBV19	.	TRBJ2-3	TGTGCCAGTACCCCGGTCGCGGGCTCAGATACGCAGTATTTT	CASTPVAGSDTQYF
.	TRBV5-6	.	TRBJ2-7	TGTGCCAGCAGTCTCTGGCTACAGGTTAGCTCCTACGAGCAGTACTTC	CASSLWLQVSSYEQYF
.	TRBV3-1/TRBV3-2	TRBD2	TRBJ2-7	TGTGCCAGCAGCCACTCGGGAGGGGGGACGGAGCAGTACTTC	CASSHSGGGTEQYF
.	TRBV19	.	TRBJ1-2	TGTGCCAGTAGTATAGTCGCAGGGGCCGCGGGCTACACCTTC	CASSIVAGAAGYTF
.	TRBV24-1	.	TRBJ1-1	TGTGCCACCAGTGATTTCAGGAACACTGAAGCTTTCTTT	CATSDFRNTEAFF
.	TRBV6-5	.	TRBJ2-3	TGTGCCAGCACCTCCGGCGACTCGAGCACAGATACGCAGTATTTT	CASTSGDSSTDTQYF
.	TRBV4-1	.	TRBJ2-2	TGCGCCAGCAGCCAAGACGGGGGGACAGGAGGTACCGGGGAGCTGTTTTTT	CASSQDGGTGGTGELFF
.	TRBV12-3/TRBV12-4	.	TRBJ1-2	TGTGCCAGCAGCGCCCAGGGCCCCTATGGCTACACCTTC	CASSAQGPYGYTF
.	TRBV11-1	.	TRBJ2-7	TGTGCCAGCAGCTCGCCTACTAGCTCCTACGAGCAGTACTTC	CASSSPTSSYEQYF
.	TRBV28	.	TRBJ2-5	TGTGCCAGCAGCTCCCCCCCTCAAGAGACCCAGTACTTC	CASSSPPQETQYF
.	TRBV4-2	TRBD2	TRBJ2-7	TGTGCCAGCAGCCTCTACGAGACACCAGGAGGGGGGACTAGCGTCTACGAGCAGTACTTC	CASSLYETPGGGTSVYEQYF
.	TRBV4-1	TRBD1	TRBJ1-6	TGCGCCAGCAGCCAAGAACCGACAGGGAGTATTGGGAATTCACCCCTCCACTTT	CASSQEPTGSIGNSPLHF
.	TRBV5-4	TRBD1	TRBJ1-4	TGTGCCAGCAGCTTGAATGGACAGGGATCAATTCGGGAAAAACTGTTTTTT	CASSLNGQGSIREKLFF
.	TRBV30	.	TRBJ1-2	TGTGCCTGGAGTGTACACAGGCAGGGCTATGGCTACACCTTC	CAWSVHRQGYGYTF
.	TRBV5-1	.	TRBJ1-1	TGCGCCAGCAGCTCCTCAGGGAACACTGAAGCTTTCTTT	CASSSSGNTEAFF
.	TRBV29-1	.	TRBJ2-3	TGCAGCGTTGAAGATCTCGCTCGGTACAGAAGGAGCACAGATACGCAGTATTTT	CSVEDLARYRRSTDTQYF
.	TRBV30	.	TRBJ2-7	TGTGCCTGGAGTGTCGGTAATCACTACGAGCAGTACTTC	CAWSVGNHYEQYF
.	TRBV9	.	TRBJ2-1	TGTGCCAGCAGCTTCTTCTCGGGAAATGAGCAGTTCTTC	CASSFFSGNEQFF
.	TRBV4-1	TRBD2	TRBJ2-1	TGCGCCAGCAGCCCTCTCTCGGCCCCGGGACTAGCGACGTACAATGAGCAGTTCTTC	CASSPLSAPGLATYNEQFF
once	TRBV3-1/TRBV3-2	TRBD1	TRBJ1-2	TGTGCCAGCAGCCAGGAGGGGGCACGAGGCTACACCTTC	CASSQEGARGYTF
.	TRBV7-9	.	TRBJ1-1	TGTGCCAGCAGCTTACAGGGTTTGGGGAACACTGAAGCTTTCTTT	CASSLQGLGNTEAFF
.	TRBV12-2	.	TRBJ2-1	TGTGCAAGTCGCTTAGTAAAAGCGGAGCTTAACAATGAGCAGTTCTTC	CASRLVKAELNNEQFF
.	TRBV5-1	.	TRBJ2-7	TGCGCCAGCAGCCCCACCGAGGGCTACGAGCAGTACTTC	CASSPTEGYEQYF